This T cell receptor (beta chain) was sequenced in a study of PD-1 blockade in mismatch repair-deficient tumors (TCRdb year 2017). With regard to the full study: Between September 2013 and late 2016, approximately 90 consecutive patients with some 11 mismatch repair-deficient cancer types, all previously treated and progressing, were enrolled in the trial. Deep sequencing of TCR CDR3 regions was used to track tumor-associated T cell clones in peripheral blood of patients responding to PD-1 blockade. Broad study findings and their caveats: After pembrolizumab, tumor-resident clones, which were often undetectable in blood before treatment, expanded rapidly and then contracted, generally ahead of radiologic responses.

Library generation was performed with the immunoSEQ multiplex PCR assay. TCRdb stores this immuneACCESS table with in-frame sequences only. Part of the clones is absent; in the studies checked, under half of the shortfall reflects unresolved V genes, and no reason is known for the rest. This sample gives roughly 70,000 clones in total; 70% to 80% of them show up just once. Approximately 5% of the sample goes to the ten largest clones. For every enrolled patient, mismatch repair deficiency was confirmed by either polymerase chain reaction or immunohistochemistry. TCR sequencing was performed for a few patients who responded to pembrolizumab therapy. In the phase II trial, pembrolizumab PD-1 blockade was tested prospectively in advanced mismatch repair-deficient cancers, no matter which tissue of origin the cancers came from. Serial peripheral blood T cell samples were collected before and at multiple times after starting PD-1 blockade. Blood sampling times were expressed in weeks after the first pembrolizumab dose.

The junction shows trimming of 4 bases on V and 4 bases on J, plus 8 bases between the germline ends. CDR1 is given as SGHTA and CDR2 as FQGTGA, both from the germline V gene. The CDR3 runs 12 residues from the cysteine to the phenylalanine. The retained sequence is limited to the CDR3, 36 bases, with the frame set at the first base. In its sample, this clone was seen a few times. Its cognate antigen has yet to be identified. The sample holds no much larger clone one base away, and base qualities are not on file. This sequence originates from an adult with mismatch repair-deficient cancer. This chain is built from TRBV7-3 and TRBJ2-7; the D gene is not confidently resolved. Sample: peripheral blood, taken 2 weeks after starting pembrolizumab. Here is the DNA: TGTGCCAGCAGCTCATCCGGATACGAGCAGTACTTC. The encoded protein is CASSSSGYEQYF. This CDR3, with the reference TRBV7-3 and TRBJ2-7 proteins standing in past its ends, gives the full variable domain GAGVSQTPSNKVTEKGKYVELRCDPISGHTALYWYRQSLGQGPEFLIYFQGTGAADDSGLPNDRFFAVRPEGSVSTLKIQRTERGDSAVYLCASSSSGYEQYFGPGTRLTVT.